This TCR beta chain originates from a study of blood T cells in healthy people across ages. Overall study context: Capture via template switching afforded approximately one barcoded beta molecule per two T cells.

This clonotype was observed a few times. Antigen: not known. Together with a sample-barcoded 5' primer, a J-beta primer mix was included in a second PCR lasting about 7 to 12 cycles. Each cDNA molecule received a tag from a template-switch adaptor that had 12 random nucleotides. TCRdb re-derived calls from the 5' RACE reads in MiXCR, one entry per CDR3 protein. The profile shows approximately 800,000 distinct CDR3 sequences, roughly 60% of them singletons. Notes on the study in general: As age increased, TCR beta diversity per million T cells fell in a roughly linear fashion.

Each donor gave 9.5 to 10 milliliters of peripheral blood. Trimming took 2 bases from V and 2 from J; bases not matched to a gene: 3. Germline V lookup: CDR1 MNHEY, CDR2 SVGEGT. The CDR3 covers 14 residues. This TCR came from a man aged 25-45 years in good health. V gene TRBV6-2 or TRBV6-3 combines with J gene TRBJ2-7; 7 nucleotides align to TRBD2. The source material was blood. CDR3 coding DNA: TGTGCCAGCAGTTACCTAGCGGCTCCCTACGAGCAGTACTTC. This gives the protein CASSYLAAPYEQYF.